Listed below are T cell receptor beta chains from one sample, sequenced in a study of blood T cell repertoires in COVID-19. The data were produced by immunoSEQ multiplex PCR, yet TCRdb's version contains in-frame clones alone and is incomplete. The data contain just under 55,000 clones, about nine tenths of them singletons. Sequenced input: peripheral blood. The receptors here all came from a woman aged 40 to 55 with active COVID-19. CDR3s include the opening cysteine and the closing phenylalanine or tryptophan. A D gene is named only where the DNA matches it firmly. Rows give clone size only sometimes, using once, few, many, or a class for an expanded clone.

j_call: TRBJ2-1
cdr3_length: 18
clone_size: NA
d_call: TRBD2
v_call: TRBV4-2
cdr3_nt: TGTGCCAGCAGCCAAGAACCCCGGTTTGGAGCGGGGGAGAGTGAGCAGTTCTTC
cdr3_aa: CASSQEPRFGAGESEQFF

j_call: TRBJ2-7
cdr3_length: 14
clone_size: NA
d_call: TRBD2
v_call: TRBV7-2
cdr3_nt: TGTGCCAGCAGCGCCAGCCTAGCGGGGGGCGAGCAGTACTTC
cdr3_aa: CASSASLAGGEQYF

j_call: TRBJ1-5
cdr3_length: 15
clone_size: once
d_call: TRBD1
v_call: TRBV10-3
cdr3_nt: TGTGCCATCAGTGGACAGGGGTTGGGCAATCAGCCCCAGCATTTT
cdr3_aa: CAISGQGLGNQPQHF

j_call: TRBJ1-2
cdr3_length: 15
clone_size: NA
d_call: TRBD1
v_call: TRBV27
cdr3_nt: TGTGCCAGCAGTTTCGGAGACAGGGTTGGCTATGGCTACACCTTC
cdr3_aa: CASSFGDRVGYGYTF

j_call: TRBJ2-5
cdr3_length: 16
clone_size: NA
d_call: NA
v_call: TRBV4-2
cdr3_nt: TGTGCCAGCAGCCAGGTACAGGGTTCGGGGCAAGAGACCCAGTACTTC
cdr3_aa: CASSQVQGSGQETQYF

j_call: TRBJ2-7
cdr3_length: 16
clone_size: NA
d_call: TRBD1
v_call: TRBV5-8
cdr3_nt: TGTGCCAGCAGCCTCGGGACAGGCGTCTTCCCCTACGAGCAGTACTTC
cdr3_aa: CASSLGTGVFPYEQYF

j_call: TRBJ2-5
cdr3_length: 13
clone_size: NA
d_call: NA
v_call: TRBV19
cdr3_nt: TGTGCCAGTAGTATTCCCGGGTTAGAGACCCAGTACTTC
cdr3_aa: CASSIPGLETQYF

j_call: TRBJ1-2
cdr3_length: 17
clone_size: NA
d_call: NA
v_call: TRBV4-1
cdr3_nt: TGCGCCAGCAGCCAAGGACAGGAGGCCCTCCACAACTATGGCTACACCTTC
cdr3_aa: CASSQGQEALHNYGYTF

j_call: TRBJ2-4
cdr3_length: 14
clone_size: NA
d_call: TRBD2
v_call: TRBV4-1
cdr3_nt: TGCGCCAGCAGCCAAGTGGGACTAGTAAACATTCAGTACTTC
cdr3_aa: CASSQVGLVNIQYF

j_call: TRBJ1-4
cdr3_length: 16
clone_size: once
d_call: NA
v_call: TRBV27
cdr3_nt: TGTGCCAGCAGTTCGTTGGTCGGGGCAACTAATGAAAAACTGTTTTTT
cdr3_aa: CASSSLVGATNEKLFF

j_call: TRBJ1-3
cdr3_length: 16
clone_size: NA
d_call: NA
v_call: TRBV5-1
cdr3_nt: TGCGCCAGCAGCAAGGAGTCAAGAGCATCTGGAAACACCATATATTTT
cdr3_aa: CASSKESRASGNTIYF

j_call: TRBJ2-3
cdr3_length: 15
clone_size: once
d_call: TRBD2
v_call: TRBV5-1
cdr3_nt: TGCGCCAGCAGCAGGACTAGCGGGGTCACAGATACGCAGTATTTT
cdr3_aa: CASSRTSGVTDTQYF

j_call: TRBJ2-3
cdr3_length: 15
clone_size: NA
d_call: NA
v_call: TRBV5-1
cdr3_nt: TGCGCCAGCAGCCCTGGGGCATCTAGCACAGATACGCAGTATTTT
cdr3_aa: CASSPGASSTDTQYF

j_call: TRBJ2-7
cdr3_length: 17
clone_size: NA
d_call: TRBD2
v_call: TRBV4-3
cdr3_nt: TGCGCCAGCAGCCTTATAATTAGCGGGGGAAGCTCCTACAAGCAGTACTTC
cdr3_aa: CASSLIISGGSSYKQYF

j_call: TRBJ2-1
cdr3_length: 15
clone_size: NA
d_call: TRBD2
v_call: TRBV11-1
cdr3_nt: TGTGCCAGCAGCTTAGGGACTAGCGAATACAATGAGCAGTTCTTC
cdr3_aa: CASSLGTSEYNEQFF

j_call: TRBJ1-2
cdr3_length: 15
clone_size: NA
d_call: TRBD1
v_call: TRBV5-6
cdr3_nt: TGTGCCAGCAGCTCGGACAGGGGAGCGGGCTATGGCTACACCTTC
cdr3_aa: CASSSDRGAGYGYTF

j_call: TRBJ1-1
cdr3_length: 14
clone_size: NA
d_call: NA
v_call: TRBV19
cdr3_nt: TGTGCCAGTAGGTCCAGAGGGATAGGCACTGAAGCTTTCTTT
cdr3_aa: CASRSRGIGTEAFF

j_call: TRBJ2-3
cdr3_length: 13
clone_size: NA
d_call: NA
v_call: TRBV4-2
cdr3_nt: TGTGCCAGCAGCCCCGCGAGGGTAGATACGCAGTATTTT
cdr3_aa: CASSPARVDTQYF

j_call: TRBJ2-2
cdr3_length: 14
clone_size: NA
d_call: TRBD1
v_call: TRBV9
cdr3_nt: TGTGCCAGCAGCACGAAACAGGGGTTCGGGGAGCTGTTTTTT
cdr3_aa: CASSTKQGFGELFF

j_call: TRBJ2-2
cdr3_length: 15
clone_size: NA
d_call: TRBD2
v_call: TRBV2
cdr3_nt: TGTGCCAGCAGTCGGACTAGCGGATATACCGGGGAGCTGTTTTTT
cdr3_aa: CASSRTSGYTGELFF

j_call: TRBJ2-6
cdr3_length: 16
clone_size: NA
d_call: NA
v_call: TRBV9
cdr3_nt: TGTGCCAGCAGCGACTACACAAACTCTGGGGCCAACGTCCTGACTTTC
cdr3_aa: CASSDYTNSGANVLTF

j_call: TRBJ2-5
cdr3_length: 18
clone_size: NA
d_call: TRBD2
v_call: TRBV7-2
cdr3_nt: TGTGCCAGCAGCTCATACCGCGGACTAGCGGGAACTGGGGAGACCCAGTACTTC
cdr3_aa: CASSSYRGLAGTGETQYF